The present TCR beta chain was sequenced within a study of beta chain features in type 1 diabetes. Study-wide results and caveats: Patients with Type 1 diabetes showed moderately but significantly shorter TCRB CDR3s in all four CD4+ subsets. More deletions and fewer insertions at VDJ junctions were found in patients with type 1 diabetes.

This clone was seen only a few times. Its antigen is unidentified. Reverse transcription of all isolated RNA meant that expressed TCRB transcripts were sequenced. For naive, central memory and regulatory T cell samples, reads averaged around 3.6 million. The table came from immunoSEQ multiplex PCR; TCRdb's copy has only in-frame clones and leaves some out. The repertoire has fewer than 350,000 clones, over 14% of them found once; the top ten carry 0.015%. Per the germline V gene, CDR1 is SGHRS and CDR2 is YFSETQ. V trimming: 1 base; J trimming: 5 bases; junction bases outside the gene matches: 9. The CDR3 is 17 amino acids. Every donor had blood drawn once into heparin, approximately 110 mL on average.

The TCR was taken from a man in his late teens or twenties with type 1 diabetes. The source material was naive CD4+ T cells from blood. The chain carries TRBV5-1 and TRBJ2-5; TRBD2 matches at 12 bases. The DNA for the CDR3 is TGCGCCAGCAGCTTGCTTGCTAGCGGGGGGGCCGTTGAGACCCAGTACTTC. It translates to CASSLLASGGAVETQYF.